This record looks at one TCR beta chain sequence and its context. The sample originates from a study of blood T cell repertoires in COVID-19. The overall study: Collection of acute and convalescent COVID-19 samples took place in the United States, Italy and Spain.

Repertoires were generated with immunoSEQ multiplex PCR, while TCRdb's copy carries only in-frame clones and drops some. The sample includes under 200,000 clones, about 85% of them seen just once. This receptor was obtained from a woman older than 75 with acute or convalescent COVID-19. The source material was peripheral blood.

The chain's CDR3 is CASSGNPRDRVNEQYF. CDR3 nucleotides: TGTGCCAGCAGTGGAAACCCACGGGACAGGGTAAACGAGCAGTACTTC. The genes are TRBV6-2 or TRBV6-3 and TRBJ2-7; 9 bases fit TRBD1. J was trimmed by 5 bases and V by 5 bases; bases with no gene match: 13. The CDR3 spans 16 residues. The germline CDR1 and CDR2 sequences are MNHEY and SVGEGT.